What follows are 26 T cell receptor beta chains derived from one specimen sequenced in a study of early stage breast cancer tumors. This table comes from immunoSEQ multiplex PCR, and its TCRdb copy is limited to in-frame clones, with some not included. Among over 45,000 clones, roughly 84% were seen once, and the ten largest hold approximately 1.5%. What was sequenced was blood. The source of these receptors is a person in their fifties or sixties with breast cancer.

V usage is TRBV11-2 and J usage is TRBJ2-7; 7 nucleotides match TRBD2. The CDR3 covers 16 residues. After removal of 4 bases from V and 9 bases from J, the junction contained 18 bases not matched to a gene. Germline CDR1 reads SGHAT; CDR2 reads FQNNGV. Written as DNA, the CDR3 is TGTGCCAGCAGCTCTGGGACCGGGACTAACCGACTTGCGCAGTACTTC. The encoded protein is CASSSGTGTNRLAQYF. Variable domain in full (rest from reference TRBV11-2 and TRBJ2-7): EAGVAQSPRYKIIEKRQSVAFWCNPISGHATLYWYQQILGQGPKLLIQFQNNGVVDDSQLPKDRFSAERLKGVDSTLKIQPAKLEDSAVYLCASSSGTGTNRLAQYFGPGTRLTVT.

This clone was found once. V usage is TRBV28 and J usage is TRBJ2-2; 7 nucleotides line up with TRBD2. V shed 4 bases and J 3 bases; nucleotides not matched to a gene: 5. CDR1 is MDHEN, CDR2 SYDVKM, per germline. This CDR3 has 15 amino acids. The CDR3 loop reads CASSSAGPHTGELFF. The DNA for the CDR3 is TGTGCCAGCAGTTCAGCGGGACCCCACACCGGGGAGCTGTTTTTT.

The rearrangement joins TRBV6-1 to TRBJ1-1, with a weak D call TRBD1 (5 bases). This CDR3 has 12 amino acids. Germline assignment: CDR1 MNHNS and CDR2 SASEGT. Trimming removed 8 bases at V and 4 bases at J, with 11 bases between. CDR3 in amino acids: CASHQGATEAFF. CDR3 in DNA: TGTGCCAGCCATCAAGGGGCCACTGAAGCTTTCTTT.

The CDR3: CASSPGLNTDTQYF. The CDR3 DNA reads as TGTGCCAGCAGTCCTGGACTTAACACAGATACGCAGTATTTT. The chain carries TRBV6-6 and TRBJ2-3; possibly TRBD2 for D (5 bases). This CDR3 is 14 amino acids long. Germline CDR1 reads MNHNY; CDR2 reads SVGAGI (reference sequence). V lost 5 bases to trimming and J lost 2 bases, with 11 bases between them.

The chain joins TRBV2 to TRBJ2-7; D may be TRBD2 (5 bases). CDR1 SNHLY and CDR2 FYNNEI come from the germline V gene. CDR3 length equals 14 residues. Trimming stripped 7 bases from V and 4 bases from J, with 17 bases between. The CDR3 loop reads CASTERQPVYEQYF. For the CDR3, the DNA is TGTGCCAGCACCGAGCGGCAGCCCGTGTACGAGCAGTACTTC.

The V call is TRBV9, the J call TRBJ2-1, with D possibly being TRBD1 or TRBD2 (5 bases each). CDR1 SGDLS and CDR2 YYNGEE come from the germline V gene. Trimming cost V 0 bases and J 10 bases, with 14 bases left between them. This CDR3 spans 14 amino acids. Here the CDR3 reads CASSVEGRGGEQFF. CDR3 sequence (DNA): TGTGCCAGCAGCGTAGAGGGCCGGGGCGGGGAGCAGTTCTTC.

The chain employs TRBV5-8 and TRBJ2-7; 8 bases agree with TRBD1. This CDR3 spans 17 amino acids. CDR1 is SGHTS, CDR2 YDEGEE, per germline. J gave up 3 bases and V 0 bases, and 11 bases lay outside the gene matches. Here the CDR3 reads CASSLEAGGLGHYEQYF. The DNA for the CDR3 is TGTGCCAGCAGCTTGGAGGCAGGGGGCCTAGGGCACTACGAGCAGTACTTC.

The chain links TRBV6-6 to TRBJ2-7; D is unclear. The germline V gene has CDR1 MNHNY and CDR2 SVGAGI (reference sequence). This CDR3 is 16 amino acids long. V lost 0 bases, J lost 2 bases, and 14 bases lay in between. CDR3 residues: CASSYSTLASAYEQYF. The CDR3 DNA reads as TGTGCCAGCAGTTACTCGACATTGGCTAGTGCCTACGAGCAGTACTTC.

The genes are TRBV6-6 and TRBJ2-7, with D possibly matching TRBD1 (6 bases). Germline loops: CDR1 MNHNY, CDR2 SVGAGI (reference sequence). V shed 4 bases and J shed 7 bases, with 11 bases lying between them. This CDR3 contains 12 residues. This CDR3 is CASSLWGQEQYF. The CDR3 DNA reads TGTGCCAGCAGTTTATGGGGACAAGAGCAGTACTTC.

The chain carries TRBV6-5 and TRBJ1-5, with D perhaps matching TRBD1 (6 bases). The CDR3 is 14 amino acids. The germline V gene encodes CDR1 MNHEY and CDR2 SVGAGI. V dropped 2 bases and J dropped 4 bases, with 9 bases sitting between them. CDR3 coding DNA: TGTGCCAGCAGTTACGCCACAGGGAATCAGCCCCAGCATTTT. Protein product: CASSYATGNQPQHF.

The chain couples TRBV4-3 to TRBJ2-2; tentatively, D is TRBD1 (5 bases). Between the trimmed V and J ends, which lost 4 bases and 2 bases, there was a span of 11 bases. CDR3 length: 15 residues. Germline V gives CDR1 LGHNA, CDR2 YSLEER. DNA of the CDR3: TGCGCCAGCAGCCGATGGACATTTAACACCGGGGAGCTGTTTTTT. It specifies CASSRWTFNTGELFF.

This clone has a single count. The CDR3 coding sequence is TGTGCCAGCAGACCCTCCGGGACAGTGAAATCCTACGAGCAGTACTTC. Protein sequence: CASRPSGTVKSYEQYF. J is TRBJ2-7 and V is TRBV6-6, with 7 bases that match TRBD1. Germline lookup yields CDR1 MNHNY and CDR2 SVGAGI (reference sequence). The J segment lost 1 base and the V segment lost 6 bases, leaving 12 bases of the junction unmatched. The CDR3 sequence is 16 residues long.

J is TRBJ2-7 and V is TRBV9; 9 bases map to TRBD2. The CDR3 is 15 residues long. Germline CDR1 and CDR2: SGDLS and YYNGEE. The V gene end was trimmed by 2 bases and the J gene end by 3 bases; junction bases not matched to a gene: 6. The CDR3 DNA sequence: TGTGCCAGCAGCGTCGCGGGAGGGCCTTTCTACGAGCAGTACTTC. Protein: CASSVAGGPFYEQYF.

The J gene is TRBJ1-2, the V gene TRBV15; no firm D call. The V end was cut by 0 bases, the J end by 8 bases, with 16 bases between. CDR1 and CDR2 from the germline V gene are LNHNV and YYDKDF (reference sequence). This CDR3 region has 15 residues. In DNA, the CDR3 is TGTGCCACCAGCAGAGATATACACCCAATCGTAGGCTACACCTTC. Translation: CATSRDIHPIVGYTF.

Only one count was recorded for this clone. In DNA, the CDR3 is TGTGCCAGCAGTTTCGGCAGGGGGCCCTACGAGCAGTACTTC. Protein sequence: CASSFGRGPYEQYF. The V and J genes are TRBV6-6 and TRBJ2-7, with 8 bases that match TRBD1. V dropped 4 bases and J dropped 2; count of bases not matched to a gene: 4. Germline V CDR1 and CDR2: MNHNY, SVGAGI (reference sequence). This CDR3 is 14 amino acids long.

The V call is TRBV30, the J call TRBJ2-3, with D perhaps TRBD1 (6 bases). V lost 0 bases and J lost 6, with 10 bases in between. Per the germline V gene, CDR1 is GTSNPN and CDR2 is SVGIG (reference sequence). This CDR3 has 13 residues. CDR3 nucleotides: TGTGCCTGGAGTGTGGGGGCGGTTGATACGCAGTATTTT. Translated: CAWSVGAVDTQYF.

J is TRBJ2-1 and V is TRBV30; TRBD2 is a possible D gene (5 bases). CDR1 is GTSNPN and CDR2 is SVGIG in the germline V gene (reference sequence). The CDR3 covers 11 residues. V was clipped by 1 base and J by 9 bases, with 7 bases between them. The CDR3 DNA reads TGTGCCTGGAGTGCTGAGGGTGAGCAGTTCTTC. Amino acid sequence: CAWSAEGEQFF.

The chain links TRBV5-1 to TRBJ2-7, with D unclear. Germline CDR1 reads SGHRS; CDR2 reads YFSETQ. This CDR3 contains 13 residues. The V end lost 3 bases, the J end lost 4 bases, and 11 bases lay between the germline ends. The CDR3: CASSSEGPYEQYF. DNA for the CDR3: TGCGCCAGCAGCTCCGAAGGGCCATACGAGCAGTACTTC.

A single count supports this clone. The chain employs TRBV5-1 and TRBJ2-7; D may be TRBD2 (5 bases). The V gene lost 0 bases and the J gene lost 9 bases, with 16 bases spanning the gap. CDR1 SGHRS and CDR2 YFSETQ come from the germline V gene. The length of the CDR3 is 14 residues. The CDR3 protein is CASSLADFGRGQYF. CDR3 coding DNA: TGCGCCAGCAGCTTGGCGGACTTTGGGCGAGGGCAGTACTTC.

CDR3 in amino acids: CASSYGTGSRNTEAFF. The CDR3 region has the DNA TGTGCCAGCAGTTACGGGACAGGGAGTCGTAACACTGAAGCTTTCTTT. The chain uses TRBV6-6 and TRBJ1-1; 9 bases line up with TRBD1. V gave up 2 bases and J gave up 2 bases; unmatched junction bases: 6. Germline CDR1 is MNHNY and CDR2 is SVGAGI (reference sequence). The CDR3 is made up of 16 amino acids.

V and J are TRBV7-2 and TRBJ2-5, with TRBD1 identical over 9 bases. CDR1 and CDR2 from the germline V gene are SGHTA and FQGNSA. Unmatched junction bases numbered 4, after V lost 5 bases and J lost 0 bases. This CDR3 is 15 amino acids long. The CDR3 loop reads CASSGNRGHQETQYF. The DNA for the CDR3 is TGTGCCAGCAGCGGAAACAGGGGGCACCAAGAGACCCAGTACTTC.

The chain links TRBV4-3 to TRBJ1-2, with 7 nucleotides matching TRBD1. Germline CDR1 LGHNA, CDR2 YSLEER. The ends lost 2 bases at V and 4 bases at J; junction bases unmatched: 7. This CDR3 comprises 15 residues. The CDR3 loop is CASSQRGQAVYGYTF. Here the CDR3 DNA reads TGCGCCAGCAGCCAACGTGGACAGGCTGTCTATGGCTACACCTTC.

CDR3 DNA: TGTGCCAGCAGCTTGCTCCGGGACAATCAAGAGACCCAGTACTTC. Its translation: CASSLLRDNQETQYF. The rearrangement joins TRBV5-4 to TRBJ2-5; maybe TRBD1 (6 bases). The germline V gene encodes CDR1 SGHNT and CDR2 YYREEE (reference sequence). The CDR3 has 15 residues. Trimming cost V 1 base and J 2 bases, with 12 bases left between them.

Notes on this clone: The sample has other DNA sequences that encode this CDR3 too. J is TRBJ2-3 and V is TRBV7-8, with D possibly matching TRBD2 (6 bases). This CDR3 comprises 13 residues. V lost 5 bases, J lost 3 bases, and 9 bases lay in between. CDR1 is SGHVS and CDR2 is FQNEAQ in the germline V gene. DNA for the CDR3: TGTGCCAGCAGCCTAGGAGGGACAGATACGCAGTATTTT. It specifies CASSLGGTDTQYF.

This rearrangement joins TRBV2 to TRBJ1-2; tentative D call: TRBD1 (5 bases). Trimming pared 3 bases from V and 5 bases from J, leaving 10 bases between. The CDR3 totals 13 residues. The germline CDR1 and CDR2 sequences are SNHLY and FYNNEI. CDR3 DNA sequence: TGTGCCAGCAGTGAGTGGGGCCTTTATGGCTACACCTTC. This encodes CASSEWGLYGYTF. Full variable domain (outside the CDR3, taken from reference TRBV2 and TRBJ1-2): EPEVTQTPSHQVTQMGQEVILRCVPISNHLYFYWYRQILGQKVEFLVSFYNNEISEKSEIFDDQFSVERPDGSNFTLKIRSTKLEDSAMYFCASSEWGLYGYTFGSGTRLTVV.

This chain joins TRBV11-2 and TRBJ2-7, with D tentatively TRBD1 (5 bases). V shed 0 bases and J shed 7 bases, with 10 bases lying between them. The CDR3 runs to 13 residues. Germline V lookup: CDR1 SGHAT, CDR2 FQNNGV. For the CDR3, the DNA is TGTGCCAGCAGCTTAGATCTTCAGGGTGAGCAGTACTTC. It specifies CASSLDLQGEQYF.